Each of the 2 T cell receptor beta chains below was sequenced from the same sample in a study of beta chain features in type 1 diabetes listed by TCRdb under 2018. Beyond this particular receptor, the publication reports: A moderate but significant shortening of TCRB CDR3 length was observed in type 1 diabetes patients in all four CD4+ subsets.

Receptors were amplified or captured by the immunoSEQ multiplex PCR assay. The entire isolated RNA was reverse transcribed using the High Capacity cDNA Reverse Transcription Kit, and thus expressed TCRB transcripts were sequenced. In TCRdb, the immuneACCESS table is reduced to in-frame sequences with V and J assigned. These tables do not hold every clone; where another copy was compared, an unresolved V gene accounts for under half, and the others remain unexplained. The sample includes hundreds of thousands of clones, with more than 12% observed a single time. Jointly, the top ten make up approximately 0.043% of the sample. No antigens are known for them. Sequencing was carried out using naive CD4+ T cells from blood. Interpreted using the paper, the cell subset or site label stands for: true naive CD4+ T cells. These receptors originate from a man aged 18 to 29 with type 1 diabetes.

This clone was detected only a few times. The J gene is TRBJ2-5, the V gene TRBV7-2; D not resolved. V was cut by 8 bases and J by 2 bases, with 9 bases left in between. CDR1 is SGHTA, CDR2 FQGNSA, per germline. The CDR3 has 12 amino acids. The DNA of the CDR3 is TGTGCCAGCTGCCGGTTTCAAGAGACCCAGTACTTC. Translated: CASCRFQETQYF.

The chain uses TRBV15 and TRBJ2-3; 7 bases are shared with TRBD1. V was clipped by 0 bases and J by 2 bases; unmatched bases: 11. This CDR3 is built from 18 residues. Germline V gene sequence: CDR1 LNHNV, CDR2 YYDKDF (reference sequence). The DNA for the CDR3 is TGTGCCACCAGCAGAGAAGGTAGCTTGACAGGGTCCACAGATACGCAGTATTTT. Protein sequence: CATSREGSLTGSTDTQYF.